This T cell receptor (beta chain) was sequenced during a study of blood T cell repertoires in COVID-19. Study at large: Collection of acute and convalescent COVID-19 samples took place in the United States, Italy and Spain. Nucleic acid was either cDNA or gDNA, and it came from T cells, B-cell-depleted T cells, or PBMCs.

This clone was recorded only once. Original analysis: Counts of nucleated cells, estimated from reference gene primer amplification, were obtained. Profiling relied on immunoSEQ multiplex PCR, and the TCRdb table lists in-frame clones only, not all of them. The V and J calls and clone size were taken over from that table, and D and trimming were inferred from the DNA. The profile shows about 160,000 clones, 80% to 90% of them singletons. Germline V gene sequence: CDR1 LGHDT, CDR2 YNNKEL (reference sequence). V shed 0 bases and J shed 4 bases, with 10 bases lying between them. The CDR3 loop spans 15 amino acids.

Sequencing used peripheral blood. This chain links TRBV3-1 (or the pseudogene TRBV3-2) with TRBJ1-3; D remains ambiguous. The sequence was collected from a woman between 70 and 85 years old with acute or convalescent COVID-19. This CDR3 is CASSQDQSRGNTIYF. CDR3 bases: TGTGCCAGCAGCCAAGATCAGTCCCGCGGAAACACCATATATTTT.